The next 26 T cell receptor beta chains were all read from a single sample in a study of T cells in Graves' hyperthyroidism and ophthalmopathy. The CDR3 regions of TCR beta were amplified from RNA transcripts. Using the HTBI primer set, a first-round RT-PCR was run on the TCR CDR3. TCRdb reanalysed the multiplex PCR reads using MiXCR and keeps one entry per CDR3 protein. The repertoire holds roughly 400,000 distinct CDR3 sequences, with more than 13% as singletons. Specimen: blood. The receptor set was obtained from a man aged 45-65 years with Graves' ophthalmopathy.

The chain joins TRBV2 to TRBJ2-1; possible D gene TRBD1, 5 bases. Looked up from germline, CDR1 is SNHLY and CDR2 is FYNNEI. This CDR3 contains 16 residues. V lost 1 base and J lost 4, with 14 bases in between. Here the CDR3 reads CASSEGGQALYNEQFF. The DNA of the CDR3 is TGTGCCAGCAGTGAAGGAGGACAAGCGCTATACAATGAGCAGTTCTTC.

The chain carries TRBV7-2 and TRBJ2-3; 11 nucleotides match TRBD2. This CDR3 region has 17 residues. Germline CDR1 SGHTA, CDR2 FQGNSA. Losses at the gene ends were 3 bases for V and 3 bases for J; bases not matched to a gene: 8. The CDR3: CASSLAPGLADTDTQYF. CDR3 bases: TGTGCCAGCAGCTTGGCCCCGGGACTAGCGGATACAGATACGCAGTATTTT.

This clonotype was recorded many times. The V call is TRBV2, the J call TRBJ1-1; D is unclear. This CDR3 has 12 residues. Trimming left V 10 bases short and J 0 bases short, with 9 bases between. CDR1 is SNHLY, CDR2 FYNNEI, per germline. The CDR3 DNA follows: TGTGCCACCAAACCAATGAACACTGAAGCTTTCTTT. Translation gives CATKPMNTEAFF.

This clonotype occurred many times. The chain has TRBV29-1 and TRBJ1-1; D perhaps matches TRBD1 (5 bases). The V and J ends lost 0 bases and 1 base respectively, with 12 bases between them. The CDR3 has 15 amino acids. Germline V gene lookup returns CDR1 SQVTM and CDR2 ANQGSEA. As DNA, the CDR3 is TGCAGCGTTGAAGATCCGGGGGTTGGGAACACTGAAGCTTTCTTT. It specifies CSVEDPGVGNTEAFF.

This clonotype was counted at least ten times. The gene calls are TRBV29-1 and TRBJ1-1, with D possibly being TRBD1 (5 bases). CDR1 SQVTM and CDR2 ANQGSEA come from the germline V gene. The CDR3 has 12 amino acids. V shed 4 bases and J shed 1 base, with 7 bases lying between them. For the CDR3, the DNA is TGCAGCGTTGCCAGGGCGAACACTGAAGCTTTCTTT. It specifies CSVARANTEAFF.

This clonotype came up many times. The V and J genes are TRBV12-3 or TRBV12-4 and TRBJ2-2, with 7 bases matching TRBD2. This CDR3 comprises 15 residues. Losses at the gene ends were 6 bases for V and 8 bases for J; bases not matched to a gene: 12. This CDR3 reads CASSPRGEASGELFF. The CDR3 DNA is TGTGCCAGCAGCCCACGGGGGGAGGCGTCGGGGGAGCTGTTTTTT.

This clonotype came up many times. The chain uses TRBV9 and TRBJ2-7, with D possibly matching TRBD1 (6 bases). The CDR3 has 15 residues. With 0 bases removed from V and 2 bases from J, the gap between germline ends came to 12 bases. From germline, CDR1 is SGDLS and CDR2 YYNGEE. The CDR3 reads CASSVAGTTTYEQYF. Here the CDR3 DNA reads TGTGCCAGCAGCGTAGCTGGGACAACGACCTACGAGCAGTACTTC.

The V gene is TRBV6-6, the J gene TRBJ2-5; the match to TRBD2 covers 15 bases. Germline V gene data show CDR1 as MNHNY and CDR2 as SVGAGI (reference sequence). This CDR3 has 20 amino acids. V lost 2 bases and J lost 8; bases outside the gene matches: 18. In DNA form, the CDR3 reads TGTGCCAGCAGTTACAGCCCGGGACTCAGGACTAGCGGGAGGGACGGCACCCAGTACTTC. This translates into CASSYSPGLRTSGRDGTQYF.

This clonotype was seen only a few times. The rearrangement uses TRBV27 and TRBJ2-7; a weak D match, TRBD1 (6 bases). The CDR3 totals 15 residues. Germline CDR1 reads MNHEY; CDR2 reads SMNVEV (reference sequence). Trimming stripped 6 bases from V and 5 bases from J, with 20 bases between. CDR3 in amino acids: CASRISWAGENEQYF. DNA of the CDR3: TGTGCCAGCAGAATCTCGTGGGCAGGGGAAAACGAGCAGTACTTC.

The chain carries TRBV7-2 and TRBJ2-1; no clear D gene. Germline values: CDR1 SGHTA, CDR2 FQGNSA. This CDR3 contains 13 residues. The germline V and J ends were trimmed by 8 bases and 0 bases, with 8 bases remaining between them. CDR3 loop: CASARSSYNEQFF. The CDR3 nucleotides read TGTGCCAGCGCTCGGAGCTCCTACAATGAGCAGTTCTTC. Complete variable domain (other parts from reference TRBV7-2 and TRBJ2-1): GAGVSQSPSNKVTEKGKDVELRCDPISGHTALYWYRQSLGQGLEFLIYFQGNSAPDKSGLPSDRFSAERTGGSVSTLTIQRTQQEDSAVYLCASARSSYNEQFFGPGTRLTVL.

This clonotype was observed at least ten times. This chain links TRBV3-1 with TRBJ1-6; D not resolved. The CDR3 has 12 residues. Germline lookup yields CDR1 LGHDT and CDR2 YNNKEL (reference sequence). Trimming stripped 1 base from V and 14 bases from J, with 9 bases between. The DNA for the CDR3 is TGTGCCAGCAGCCAAGGTATACGGACCCTCCACTTT. Protein: CASSQGIRTLHF.

The chain uses TRBV7-2 and TRBJ2-5; TRBD1 is a possible D gene (6 bases). The CDR3 has 14 residues. V was pared by 6 bases and J by 4 bases, with 15 bases between. Germline V gene data show CDR1 as SGHTA and CDR2 as FQGNSA. CDR3 sequence (DNA): TGTGCCAGCAGACGAGAACCAGGGGCAGAGACCCAGTACTTC. Translated: CASRREPGAETQYF.

This clonotype was picked up many times. CDR3 amino acids: CASSTETKGWSTEAFF. The CDR3 DNA reads as TGTGCCAGCAGTACAGAGACTAAGGGATGGAGCACTGAAGCTTTCTTT. This chain links TRBV6-1 with TRBJ1-1; D gene unclear. V was clipped by 5 bases and J by 4 bases, with 20 bases between them. Germline CDR1 MNHNS, CDR2 SASEGT. There are 16 residues in the CDR3.

This clonotype came up many times. The chain recombines TRBV30 with TRBJ2-5; D unclear. The CDR3 is 13 amino acids. CDR1 and CDR2 (germline): GTSNPN, SVGIG (reference sequence). V lost 0 bases and J 1 base, leaving 6 bases between the germline ends. For the CDR3, the DNA is TGTGCCTGGAGTGTATCCCCCCAAGAGACCCAGTACTTC. It codes for CAWSVSPQETQYF.

This clonotype occurred many times. The V and J genes are TRBV6-1 and TRBJ1-2; D not certain. Germline CDR1 and CDR2: MNHNS and SASEGT. The V end lost 7 bases, the J end lost 8 bases, and 14 bases lay between the germline ends. The CDR3 loop spans 12 amino acids. This CDR3 is CASIAASRGYTF. CDR3 nucleotides: TGTGCCAGCATAGCAGCGTCGAGAGGCTACACCTTC.

The rearrangement joins TRBV19 to TRBJ1-2; D remains ambiguous. The CDR3 sequence is 14 residues long. The germline V gene has CDR1 LNHDA and CDR2 SQIVND (reference sequence). Trimming removed 1 base at V and 6 bases at J, with 12 bases between. The CDR3 nucleotides are TGTGCCAGTAGTATAGGTCAAGGAAGGGATGGCTACACCTTC. This sequence encodes CASSIGQGRDGYTF. Drawing the rest from reference TRBV19 and TRBJ1-2, the complete variable domain is DGGITQSPKYLFRKEGQNVTLSCEQNLNHDAMYWYRQDPGQGLRLIYYSQIVNDFQKGDIAEGYSVSREKKESFPLTVTSAQKNPTAFYLCASSIGQGRDGYTFGSGTRLTVV.

This chain joins TRBV7-9 and TRBJ1-1; D unclear. V was cut by 5 bases and J by 6 bases, with 13 bases left in between. Germline CDR1 reads SEHNR; CDR2 reads FQNEAQ (reference sequence). The CDR3 covers 13 residues. The CDR3 nucleotides read TGTGCCAGCAGCCCGTGGGTGGGCTCTGAAGCTTTCTTT. Translating gives CASSPWVGSEAFF.

Of note for this clonotype: One end of the junction fails to match germline, which may point to a read error. CDR3 amino acids: CAISLGEGGFEQYF. The CDR3 bases are TGTGCCATCAGCTTAGGGGAAGGAGGGTTCGAGCAGTACTTC. The chain has TRBV7-6 and TRBJ2-7; D might be TRBD2 (6 bases). The CDR3 consists of 14 residues. Germline V lookup: CDR1 SGHVS, CDR2 FNYEAQ.

This clonotype was picked up many times. One junction end disagrees with the germline gene, perhaps due to a read error. V gene TRBV15 combines with J gene TRBJ1-6; TRBD1 is a possible D gene (6 bases). Germline-derived CDR1 and CDR2 are LNHNV and YYDKDF (reference sequence). The CDR3 is 14 amino acids. The chain's CDR3 is CATSSNRDNSPLHF. The CDR3 DNA is TGTGCCACCAGCAGTAACAGGGATAACTCACCCCTCCACTTT.

This clonotype has more than one count but fewer than ten. The CDR3 DNA reads as TGCAGTGCCCCAACGGGGGTGAACACTGAAGCTTTCTTT. As protein: CSAPTGVNTEAFF. V is TRBV20-1 and J is TRBJ1-1; tentative D call: TRBD1 (5 bases). Germline CDR1 DFQATT, CDR2 SNEGSKA (reference sequence). Trimming pared 6 bases from V and 0 bases from J, leaving 11 bases between. The CDR3 runs 13 residues.

This clonotype showed up many times. This chain connects TRBV20-1 to TRBJ2-1; 8 nucleotides agree with TRBD2. The germline V gene encodes CDR1 DFQATT and CDR2 SNEGSKA (reference sequence). The CDR3 is 16 residues long. Trimming took 4 bases from V and 8 from J; bases not matched to a gene: 16. The CDR3 protein is CSANKAGEGLGDEQFF. Written as DNA, the CDR3 is TGCAGTGCTAACAAAGCGGGGGAAGGTTTGGGTGATGAGCAGTTCTTC.

The chain couples TRBV7-3 to TRBJ2-7; 9 bases are a match to TRBD1. Germline CDR1 is SGHTA and CDR2 is FQGTGA. The junction had 8 bases not matched to a gene; V was cut back by 5 bases and J by 3 bases. The CDR3 is made up of 15 amino acids. The CDR3 sequence is CASSVGTGLIYEQYF. The CDR3 DNA reads as TGTGCCAGCAGCGTCGGGACAGGGCTAATCTACGAGCAGTACTTC.

This clonotype appeared many times. The CDR3 DNA follows: TGTGCCAGCTCATCGACAGGGGAAGAGACCCAGTACTTC. This sequence encodes CASSSTGEETQYF. The chain has TRBV18 and TRBJ2-5; 8 bases fit TRBD1. The germline gives CDR1 KGHSH, CDR2 LQKENI. V was pared by 5 bases and J by 3 bases, with 2 bases of the junction left unmatched. This CDR3 has 13 residues.

In this sample, this clonotype turned up a few times. The gene calls are TRBV19 and TRBJ1-1; 12 bases fit TRBD1. Germline-derived CDR1 and CDR2 are LNHDA and SQIVND (reference sequence). This CDR3 is 16 amino acids long. The ends lost 6 bases at V and 7 bases at J; junction bases unmatched: 12. CDR3 loop: CASRPIGTGGRSEAFF. CDR3 DNA sequence: TGTGCCAGTAGACCTATCGGGACAGGGGGCAGGAGTGAAGCTTTCTTT.

The chain links TRBV19 to TRBJ2-7; 8 bases align to TRBD2. This CDR3 contains 14 residues. J lost 5 bases, V lost 5 bases, and 8 bases had no gene match. From germline, CDR1 is LNHDA and CDR2 SQIVND (reference sequence). CDR3 sequence: CASSSAGGGNEQYF. The CDR3 DNA reads TGTGCCAGTAGTTCCGCGGGGGGAGGCAACGAGCAGTACTTC. The variable domain in full, completed from reference TRBV19 and TRBJ2-7, reads DGGITQSPKYLFRKEGQNVTLSCEQNLNHDAMYWYRQDPGQGLRLIYYSQIVNDFQKGDIAEGYSVSREKKESFPLTVTSAQKNPTAFYLCASSSAGGGNEQYFGPGTRLTVT.

This clonotype appeared many times. V gene TRBV27 combines with J gene TRBJ2-7; D is uncertain. There are 13 residues in the CDR3. The germline V gene encodes CDR1 MNHEY and CDR2 SMNVEV (reference sequence). With 8 bases removed from V and 4 bases from J, the gap between germline ends came to 15 bases. CDR3 DNA sequence: TGTGCCAGCGGGGAAAGAGACGGTTACGAGCAGTACTTC. Protein product: CASGERDGYEQYF.